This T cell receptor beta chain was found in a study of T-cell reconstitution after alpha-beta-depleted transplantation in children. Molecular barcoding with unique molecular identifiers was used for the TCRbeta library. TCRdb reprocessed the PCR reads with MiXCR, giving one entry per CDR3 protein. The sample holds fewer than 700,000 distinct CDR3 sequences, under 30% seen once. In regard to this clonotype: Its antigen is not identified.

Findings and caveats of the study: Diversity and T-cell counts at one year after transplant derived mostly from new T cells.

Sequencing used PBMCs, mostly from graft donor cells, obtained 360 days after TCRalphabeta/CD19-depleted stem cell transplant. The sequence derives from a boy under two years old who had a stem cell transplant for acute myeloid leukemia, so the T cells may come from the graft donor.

The CDR3 loop is CAIQSGGRYGYTF. The DNA of the CDR3 is TGTGCCATCCAATCGGGGGGTCGGTATGGCTACACCTTC. The rearrangement links TRBV6-1 to TRBJ1-2; tentative D call: TRBD1 (5 bases). The CDR3 contains 13 residues. The ends were cut back, 10 bases at V and 5 bases at J, with 17 bases in the middle. Germline CDR1 MNHNS, CDR2 SASEGT.